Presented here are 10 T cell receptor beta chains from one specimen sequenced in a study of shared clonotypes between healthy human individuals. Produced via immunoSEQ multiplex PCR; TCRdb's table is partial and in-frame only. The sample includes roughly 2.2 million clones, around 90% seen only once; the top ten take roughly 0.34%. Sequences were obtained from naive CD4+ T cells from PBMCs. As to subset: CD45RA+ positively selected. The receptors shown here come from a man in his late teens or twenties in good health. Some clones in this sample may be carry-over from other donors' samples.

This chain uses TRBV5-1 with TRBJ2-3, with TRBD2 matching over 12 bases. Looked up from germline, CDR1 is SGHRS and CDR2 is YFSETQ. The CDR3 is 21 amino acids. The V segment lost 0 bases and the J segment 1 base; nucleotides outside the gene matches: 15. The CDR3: CASSLARLAGGVRGGTDTQYF. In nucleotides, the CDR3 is TGCGCCAGCAGCTTGGCTCGTCTAGCGGGAGGGGTCAGGGGAGGCACAGATACGCAGTATTTT.

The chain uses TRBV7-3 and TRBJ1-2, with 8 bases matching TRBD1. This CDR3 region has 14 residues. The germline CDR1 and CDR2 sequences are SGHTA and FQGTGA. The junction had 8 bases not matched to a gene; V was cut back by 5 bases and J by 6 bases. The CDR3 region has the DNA TGTGCCAGCAGCCGAGGACAGGGTATCGATGGCTACACCTTC. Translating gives CASSRGQGIDGYTF.

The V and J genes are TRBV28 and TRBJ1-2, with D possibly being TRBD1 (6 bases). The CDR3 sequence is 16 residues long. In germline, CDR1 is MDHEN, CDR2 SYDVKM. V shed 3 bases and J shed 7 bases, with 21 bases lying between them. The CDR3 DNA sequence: TGTGCCAGCAGTTTCCGGGACACCGTCTTCCTAGGTGGCTACACCTTC. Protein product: CASSFRDTVFLGGYTF.

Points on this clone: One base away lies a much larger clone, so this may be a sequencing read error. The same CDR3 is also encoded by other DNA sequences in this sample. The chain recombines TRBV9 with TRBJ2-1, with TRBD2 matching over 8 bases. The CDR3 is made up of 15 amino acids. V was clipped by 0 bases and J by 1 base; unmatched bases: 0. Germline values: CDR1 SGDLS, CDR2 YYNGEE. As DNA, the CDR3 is TGTGCCAGCAGCGTAGGCGGGAGGTCCTACAATGAGCAGTTCTTC. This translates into CASSVGGRSYNEQFF.

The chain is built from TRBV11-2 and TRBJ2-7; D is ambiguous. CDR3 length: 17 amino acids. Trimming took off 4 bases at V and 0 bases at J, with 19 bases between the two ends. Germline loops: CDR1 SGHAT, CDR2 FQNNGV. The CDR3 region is CASSSVPRAESSYEQYF. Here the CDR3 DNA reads TGTGCCAGCAGCTCCGTCCCTAGGGCAGAGAGCTCCTACGAGCAGTACTTC.

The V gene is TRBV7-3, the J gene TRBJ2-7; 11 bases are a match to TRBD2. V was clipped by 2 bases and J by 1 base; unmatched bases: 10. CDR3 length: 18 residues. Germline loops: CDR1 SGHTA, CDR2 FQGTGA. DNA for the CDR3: TGTGCCAGCAGCTTACGCGGACCGACTAGCGGGGCTTCCTACGAGCAGTACTTC. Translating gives CASSLRGPTSGASYEQYF.

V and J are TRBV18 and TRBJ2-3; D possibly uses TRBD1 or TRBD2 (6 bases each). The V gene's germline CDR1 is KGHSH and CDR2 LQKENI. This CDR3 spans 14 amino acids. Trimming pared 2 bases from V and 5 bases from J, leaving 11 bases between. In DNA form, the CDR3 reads TGTGCCAGCTCACCAACCGGGGGCAGAGATACGCAGTATTTT. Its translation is CASSPTGGRDTQYF.

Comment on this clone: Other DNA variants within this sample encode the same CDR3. As DNA, the CDR3 is TGCGCCAGCAGCTTGGCCCCAGGAACCTACGAGCAGTACTTC. Its protein is CASSLAPGTYEQYF. V gene TRBV5-1 combines with J gene TRBJ2-7; no reliable D call. Trimming removed 0 bases from V and 2 bases from J, with 9 bases in between. Looked up from germline, CDR1 is SGHRS and CDR2 is YFSETQ. This CDR3 contains 14 residues.

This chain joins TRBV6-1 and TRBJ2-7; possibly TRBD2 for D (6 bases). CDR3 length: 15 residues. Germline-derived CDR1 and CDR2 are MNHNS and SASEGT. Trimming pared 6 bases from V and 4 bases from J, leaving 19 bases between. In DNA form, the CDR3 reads TGTGCCAGCAGGGGTACTGGCGGGGCTTTTTACGAGCAGTACTTC. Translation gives CASRGTGGAFYEQYF.

The CDR3, as DNA: TGTGCCAGCAGCGACCATCGGGCCAGCTCCTACGAGCAGTACTTC. Protein sequence: CASSDHRASSYEQYF. V is TRBV5-4 and J is TRBJ2-7; D gene uncertain. Per germline, CDR1 SGHNT and CDR2 YYREEE (reference sequence). This CDR3 is built from 15 residues. V was pared by 4 bases and J by 0 bases, with 14 bases between.